Presented here are 14 T cell receptor beta chains from one specimen sequenced in a study of T cell responses to AZD1222 COVID-19 vaccine. The method was immunoSEQ multiplex PCR; TCRdb's version includes in-frame clones alone and lacks a portion of them. The sample holds about 110,000 clones; roughly 90% are singletons and the top ten take 2.5%. The sequencing used peripheral blood, collected 28 days after the second AZD1222 dose. The receptors here all came from an adult who received the AZD1222 COVID-19 vaccine.

This sequence joins TRBV19 and TRBJ2-1; D not certain. Germline V gene lookup returns CDR1 LNHDA and CDR2 SQIVND (reference sequence). With 2 bases removed from V and 0 bases from J, the gap between germline ends came to 8 bases. This CDR3 has 15 amino acids. CDR3 residues: CASSILWGSYNEQFF. The CDR3 coding sequence is TGTGCCAGTAGTATATTATGGGGCTCCTACAATGAGCAGTTCTTC.

Only a few counts were recorded for this clone. The rearrangement joins TRBV7-2 to TRBJ2-7; TRBD1 aligns across 10 bases. From germline, CDR1 is SGHTA and CDR2 FQGNSA. V lost 4 bases, J lost 11 bases, and 8 bases stayed unmatched. This CDR3 spans 13 amino acids. The CDR3 bases are TGTGCCAGCAGCTCCGCCTTGGGACAGGGGAAGTACTTC. Translated, it gives CASSSALGQGKYF.

V and J are TRBV2 and TRBJ1-2, with D tentatively TRBD1 (6 bases). Germline-derived CDR1 and CDR2 are SNHLY and FYNNEI. V was clipped by 4 bases and J by 3 bases, with 12 bases between them. This CDR3 region has 14 residues. The CDR3 DNA sequence: TGTGCCAGCAGTGCACAGGGATCCGACTATGGCTACACCTTC. Translating gives CASSAQGSDYGYTF.

The chain joins TRBV4-1 to TRBJ1-2; D is possibly TRBD1 (6 bases). The ends were cut back, 2 bases at V and 7 bases at J, with 17 bases in the middle. Germline-derived CDR1 and CDR2 are MGHRA and YSYEKL. The CDR3 has 15 amino acids. CDR3 in amino acids: CASSQLGAGGFGYTF. CDR3 DNA sequence: TGCGCCAGCAGCCAACTGGGGGCCGGGGGCTTTGGCTACACCTTC.

The V call is TRBV18, the J call TRBJ2-7; D gene unclear. Trimming removed 3 bases from V and 1 base from J, with 4 bases in between. Germline CDR1 and CDR2: KGHSH and LQKENI. This CDR3 contains 12 residues. The CDR3 region has the DNA TGTGCCAGCTCACCCGGGTCCTACGAGCAGTACTTC. It specifies CASSPGSYEQYF. The full variable domain, its missing parts supplied by reference TRBV18 and TRBJ2-7, is NAGVMQNPRHLVRRRGQEARLRCSPMKGHSHVYWYRQLPEEGLKFMVYLQKENIIDESGMPKERFSAEFPKEGPSILRIQQVVRGDSAAYFCASSPGSYEQYFGPGTRLTVT.

This chain joins TRBV19 and TRBJ1-5; D might be TRBD1 (6 bases). Germline V lookup: CDR1 LNHDA, CDR2 SQIVND (reference sequence). The ends were cut back, 7 bases at V and 0 bases at J, with 16 bases in the middle. The CDR3 length is 16 residues. CDR3 residues: CASTDGEGGSNQPQHF. In nucleotides, the CDR3 is TGTGCCAGTACCGACGGGGAGGGGGGTAGCAATCAGCCCCAGCATTTT.

The genes are TRBV5-5 and TRBJ1-5; possibly TRBD1 for D (5 bases). V was trimmed by 4 bases and J by 5 bases, leaving 16 bases between them. Germline V lookup: CDR1 SGHKS, CDR2 YYEKEE (reference sequence). The CDR3 extends over 15 amino acids. CDR3 loop: CASSHTGTSDQPQHF. CDR3 coding DNA: TGTGCCAGCAGCCACACCGGGACCTCCGATCAGCCCCAGCATTTT.

J is TRBJ2-6 and V is TRBV7-9, with 7 bases that match TRBD1. CDR3 length: 15 amino acids. The ends lost 7 bases at V and 0 bases at J; junction bases unmatched: 3. Germline CDR1 and CDR2: SEHNR and FQNEAQ (reference sequence). CDR3 loop: CASIWDSSGANVLTF. The CDR3 region has the DNA TGTGCCAGCATTTGGGACAGCTCTGGGGCCAACGTCCTGACTTTC.

The sample holds a few counts of this clone. This chain uses TRBV7-2 with TRBJ2-1, with 7 bases lining up with TRBD2. With 3 bases clipped from V and 13 bases from J, the junction kept 9 bases outside the gene matches. Germline V CDR1 and CDR2: SGHTA, FQGNSA. The CDR3 consists of 13 residues. The CDR3 nucleotides read TGTGCCAGCAGCTTTGAAGAAGCGGGGATTCAGTTCTTC. It encodes CASSFEEAGIQFF.

This clone was detected once. The chain carries TRBV6-1 and TRBJ1-2, with 8 bases aligning to TRBD1. The CDR3 has 19 residues. Germline V gene data show CDR1 as MNHNS and CDR2 as SASEGT. Losses at the gene ends were 7 bases for V and 6 bases for J; bases not matched to a gene: 25. The CDR3 DNA reads as TGTGCCAGCATTGATGACACGGGGACAGGTAAAGAGGTAGTCCATGGCTACACCTTC. Amino acids: CASIDDTGTGKEVVHGYTF.

The chain recombines TRBV5-1 with TRBJ1-2; D unresolved. This CDR3 comprises 13 residues. Germline V gives CDR1 SGHRS, CDR2 YFSETQ. V lost 0 bases and J 8 bases, leaving 11 bases between the germline ends. The CDR3 loop reads CASSLEGTGGYTF. The CDR3 nucleotides are TGCGCCAGCAGCTTGGAGGGCACGGGGGGCTACACCTTC.

The rearrangement links TRBV19 to TRBJ1-4, with no clear D. Trimming removed 5 bases at V and 0 bases at J, with 10 bases between. This CDR3 has 15 residues. Germline loops: CDR1 LNHDA, CDR2 SQIVND (reference sequence). CDR3 coding DNA: TGTGCCAGTAGTTACCAGCCTGCAACTAATGAAAAACTGTTTTTT. Its translation: CASSYQPATNEKLFF.

This rearrangement joins TRBV4-1 to TRBJ1-6; D is perhaps TRBD1 (5 bases). Germline CDR1 is MGHRA and CDR2 is YSYEKL. V lost 0 bases and J 7 bases, leaving 16 bases between the germline ends. This CDR3 is 17 amino acids long. The CDR3: CASSQDHRQRGNSPLHF. The CDR3 DNA follows: TGCGCCAGCAGCCAAGACCACAGACAGAGGGGAAATTCACCCCTCCACTTT.

This clone was found a few times. V is TRBV2 and J is TRBJ2-5; no clear D. Per germline, CDR1 SNHLY and CDR2 FYNNEI. V was trimmed by 6 bases and J by 6 bases, leaving 5 bases between them. The CDR3 is 10 residues long. The CDR3 DNA reads as TGTGCCAGCAGGGAGAAGACCCAGTACTTC. Its translation is CASREKTQYF.